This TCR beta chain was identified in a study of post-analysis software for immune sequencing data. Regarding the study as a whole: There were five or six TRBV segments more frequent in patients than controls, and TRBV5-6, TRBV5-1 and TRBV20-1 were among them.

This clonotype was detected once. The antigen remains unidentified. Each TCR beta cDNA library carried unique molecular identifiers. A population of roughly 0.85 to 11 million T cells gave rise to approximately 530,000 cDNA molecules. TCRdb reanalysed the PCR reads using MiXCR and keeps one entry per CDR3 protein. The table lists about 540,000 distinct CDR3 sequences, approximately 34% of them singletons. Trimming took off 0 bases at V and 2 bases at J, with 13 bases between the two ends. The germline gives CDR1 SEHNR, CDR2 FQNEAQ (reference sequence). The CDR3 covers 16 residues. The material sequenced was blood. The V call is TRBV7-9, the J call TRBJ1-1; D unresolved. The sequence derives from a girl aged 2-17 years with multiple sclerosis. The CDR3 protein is CASSLALRTGNTEAFF. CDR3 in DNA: TGTGCCAGCAGCTTAGCGCTCCGGACGGGCAACACTGAAGCTTTCTTT. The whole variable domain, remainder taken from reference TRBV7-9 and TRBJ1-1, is DTGVSQNPRHKITKRGQNVTFRCDPISEHNRLYWYRQTLGQGPEFLTYFQNEAQLEKSRLLSDRFSAERPKGSFSTLEIQRTEQGDSAMYLCASSLALRTGNTEAFFGQGTRLTVV.